A single sample is the source of the 14 T cell receptor beta chains below, sequenced in a study of cytomegalovirus exposure and HLA in healthy donors. PCR employed 60 Vbeta and 13 Jbeta primers. TCRdb's copy holds only in-frame clones and misses some; the assay was immunoSEQ multiplex PCR. The table records fewer than 150,000 clones, 80% of them present only once. Sequencing used PBMCs. These receptor sequences come from a man aged 25-45 years in good health and CMV-seronegative.

The rearrangement uses TRBV27 and TRBJ1-6; no definite D call. The V gene lost 3 bases and the J gene lost 7 bases, with 7 bases spanning the gap. The germline CDR1 and CDR2 sequences are MNHEY and SMNVEV (reference sequence). The CDR3 sequence is 13 residues long. The CDR3 DNA is TGTGCCAGCAGTTTCCAGATCAATTCACCCCTCCACTTT. This sequence encodes CASSFQINSPLHF.

The V gene is TRBV4-2, the J gene TRBJ2-1; 7 bases fit TRBD1. The CDR3 is 17 amino acids. Germline V gives CDR1 LGHNA, CDR2 YNFKEQ. V lost 0 bases to trimming and J lost 2 bases; unmatched junction nucleotides: 7. Written as DNA, the CDR3 is TGTGCCAGCAGCCAAGATCGAATCGGGACAGCCTACAATGAGCAGTTCTTC. It yields the protein CASSQDRIGTAYNEQFF.

This clone was counted a single time. The V gene is TRBV11-2, the J gene TRBJ1-1; tentative D call: TRBD1 (5 bases). Per germline, CDR1 SGHAT and CDR2 FQNNGV. V lost 5 bases and J 2 bases, leaving 21 bases between the germline ends. The CDR3 spans 17 residues. The CDR3 spells CASSGAYFGRANTEAFF. CDR3 nucleotides: TGTGCCAGCAGCGGGGCCTACTTTGGCAGGGCAAACACTGAAGCTTTCTTT.

The V call is TRBV6-1, the J call TRBJ1-5, with 8 nucleotides matching TRBD1. This CDR3 has 14 amino acids. The germline V gene encodes CDR1 MNHNS and CDR2 SASEGT. V gave up 4 bases and J gave up 7 bases; unmatched junction bases: 6. The CDR3 here is CASSATGGRQPQHF. The CDR3 DNA sequence: TGTGCCAGCAGTGCAACAGGGGGAAGGCAGCCCCAGCATTTT.

The V call is TRBV19, the J call TRBJ1-2, with D tentatively TRBD1 (5 bases). Germline CDR1 LNHDA, CDR2 SQIVND (reference sequence). The V end was cut by 7 bases, the J end by 0 bases, with 21 bases between. The CDR3 loop spans 17 amino acids. CDR3 bases: TGTGCCAGTATCCCGACCTCTACAGGAATAGCTAACTATGGCTACACCTTC. This encodes CASIPTSTGIANYGYTF.

V usage is TRBV15 and J usage is TRBJ1-3; D is possibly TRBD1 (6 bases). The CDR3 extends over 15 amino acids. Germline V CDR1 and CDR2: LNHNV, YYDKDF (reference sequence). Trimming cost V 5 bases and J 4 bases, with 15 bases left between them. The CDR3 here is CATSLLGGRGNTIYF. In DNA form, the CDR3 reads TGTGCCACCAGCCTCCTAGGGGGACGCGGAAACACCATATATTTT.

J is TRBJ2-3 and V is TRBV19; D unclear. This CDR3 contains 13 residues. CDR1 is LNHDA and CDR2 is SQIVND in the germline V gene (reference sequence). V lost 5 bases and J 5 bases, leaving 11 bases between the germline ends. DNA of the CDR3: TGTGCCAGTAGTCCCCAGTCGTTAGATACGCAGTATTTT. The encoded protein is CASSPQSLDTQYF. Full variable domain (outside the CDR3, taken from reference TRBV19 and TRBJ2-3): DGGITQSPKYLFRKEGQNVTLSCEQNLNHDAMYWYRQDPGQGLRLIYYSQIVNDFQKGDIAEGYSVSREKKESFPLTVTSAQKNPTAFYLCASSPQSLDTQYFGPGTRLTVL.

The genes are TRBV9 and TRBJ1-2, with D possibly matching TRBD1 (6 bases). The V gene lost 5 bases and the J gene lost 2 bases, with 19 bases spanning the gap. Germline V gene lookup returns CDR1 SGDLS and CDR2 YYNGEE. CDR3 length: 16 amino acids. The CDR3 region is CASSLRGGVLNYGYTF. DNA for the CDR3: TGTGCCAGCAGTTTGAGAGGGGGAGTACTGAACTATGGCTACACCTTC.

This rearrangement joins TRBV4-2 to TRBJ2-3; unclear D gene. This CDR3 is built from 15 residues. The V gene lost 1 base and the J gene lost 2 bases, with 10 bases spanning the gap. Germline V gene data show CDR1 as LGHNA and CDR2 as YNFKEQ. The CDR3 coding sequence is TGTGCCAGCAGCCAAGTACGCAGTGACACAGATACGCAGTATTTT. Translating gives CASSQVRSDTDTQYF.

The DNA of the CDR3 is TGCGCCACCATGGGTAAGGGGGAGGGCCGAGTTCAAGAGACCCAGTACTTC. This encodes CATMGKGEGRVQETQYF. The chain couples TRBV10-1 to TRBJ2-5; TRBD2 is a possible D gene (7 bases). The CDR3 consists of 17 residues. V shed 10 bases and J shed 2 bases, with 26 bases lying between them. Per germline, CDR1 WNHNN and CDR2 SYGVQD (reference sequence).

The CDR3 loop reads CASSAGLNTGELFF. The CDR3 nucleotides are TGTGCCAGCAGTGCGGGACTTAACACCGGGGAGCTGTTTTTT. The chain combines TRBV6-5 with TRBJ2-2; D is possibly TRBD2 (6 bases). This CDR3 is 14 amino acids long. In germline, CDR1 is MNHEY, CDR2 SVGAGI. The V and J ends lost 5 bases and 2 bases respectively, with 9 bases between them.

This clone was detected only a few times. The chain employs TRBV15 and TRBJ1-1, with a weak D call TRBD1 (6 bases). The CDR3 loop spans 17 amino acids. V was cut by 0 bases and J by 4 bases, with 18 bases left in between. Germline V gene sequence: CDR1 LNHNV, CDR2 YYDKDF (reference sequence). Here the CDR3 DNA reads TGTGCCACCAGCAGAGATTGGGGGGGGCATTGGACCACTGAAGCTTTCTTT. It yields the protein CATSRDWGGHWTTEAFF.

This clone turned up a few times. This chain uses TRBV4-2 with TRBJ1-1; weak D call: TRBD1 (5 bases). The V end was cut by 0 bases, the J end by 7 bases, with 12 bases between. Germline V gene data show CDR1 as LGHNA and CDR2 as YNFKEQ. The CDR3 covers 14 residues. The CDR3 nucleotides read TGTGCCAGCAGCCAAGATCGAGACAGAATTGAAGCTTTCTTT. It codes for CASSQDRDRIEAFF.

The V gene is TRBV7-6, the J gene TRBJ2-5; 12 bases map to TRBD2. The ends lost 4 bases at V and 5 bases at J; junction bases unmatched: 8. CDR3 size: 16 residues. The germline CDR1 and CDR2 sequences are SGHVS and FNYEAQ. CDR3 coding DNA: TGTGCCAGCAGCTCGAGCCGGACTAGCGGGAAGGAGACCCAGTACTTC. It codes for CASSSSRTSGKETQYF.